A single T cell receptor (beta chain) is shown here with its context. Per the authors' pipeline: Reference gene primer amplification gave estimated nucleated cell counts. Here immunoSEQ multiplex PCR was the method, and the copy in TCRdb shows in-frame clones only, minus some. The V and J calls and clone size were taken over from that table, and D and trimming were inferred from the DNA. The repertoire includes roughly 230,000 clones, 92% of them detected once, and more than 0.65% sits in the top ten. This record belongs to a study of blood T cell repertoires in COVID-19. Study-level information: Samples came from the United States, Italy and Spain, spanning acute and convalescent COVID-19. Nucleic acid was either cDNA or gDNA, and it came from T cells, B-cell-depleted T cells, or PBMCs.

Enrolment of Seattle patients took place during active infection, and they were followed longitudinally. Input material: peripheral blood. This clonotype originated in a young man with COVID-19, enrolled during active disease.

The CDR3 loop is CASSYFTVNYGYTF. DNA for the CDR3: TGTGCCAGCAGTTACTTTACAGTTAATTATGGCTACACCTTC. This chain joins TRBV6-6 and TRBJ1-2, with unresolved D. V was pared by 1 base and J by 5 bases, with 11 bases between. This CDR3 spans 14 amino acids. CDR1 is MNHNY and CDR2 is SVGAGI in the germline V gene (reference sequence).